This T cell receptor beta chain appears in the sequencing data of a study of PD-1 blockade in classical Hodgkin lymphoma. TCRdb's copy holds only in-frame clones and misses some; the assay was immunoSEQ multiplex PCR. This sample has about 30,000 clones, with 88% found just once. All trial patients relapsed after autologous stem cell transplantation. Applied to thawed PBMCs, magnetic negative selection was the method used to isolate CD8+ T cells. The CDR3 runs to 12 residues. Trimming shortened V by 3 bases and J by 8 bases, and 8 bases separated the two germline ends. Germline V CDR1 and CDR2: SEHNR, FQNEAQ (reference sequence).

This TCR derives from a human donor with classical Hodgkin lymphoma. The input for sequencing was CD8+ T cells from blood, taken at baseline. V gene TRBV7-9 combines with J gene TRBJ2-1; possibly TRBD1 for D (5 bases). CDR3 sequence (DNA): TGTGCCAGCAGCTTCTTGGGGCATGAGCAGTTCTTC. Residues: CASSFLGHEQFF.